The 20 T cell receptor beta chains in this list originate from one sample, sequenced in a study of blood T cell repertoires in COVID-19. Method: immunoSEQ multiplex PCR; TCRdb's copy keeps in-frame clones and lacks some. The data hold about 370,000 clones, with roughly 90% observed a single time. Input material: peripheral blood. These receptors all stem from a woman aged 25 to 39 with COVID-19, enrolled during active disease.

The chain recombines TRBV5-1 with TRBJ2-5; D is unclear. V lost 2 bases to trimming and J lost 5 bases, with 13 bases between them. The CDR3 length is 14 residues. The V gene's germline CDR1 is SGHRS and CDR2 YFSETQ. This chain's CDR3 is CASSLLYIEETQYF. The CDR3 nucleotides read TGCGCCAGCAGCTTACTGTATATCGAGGAGACCCAGTACTTC.

This chain joins TRBV15 and TRBJ2-5; D is perhaps TRBD1 (6 bases). Trimming removed 2 bases at V and 1 base at J, with 20 bases between. Germline assignment: CDR1 LNHNV and CDR2 YYDKDF (reference sequence). This CDR3 region has 18 residues. The CDR3 DNA sequence: TGTGCCACCAGCAGACAAAGAAACAGGGAGTTCATCCAAGAGACCCAGTACTTC. Amino acid sequence: CATSRQRNREFIQETQYF. The whole variable domain, filled in from reference TRBV15 and TRBJ2-5, reads DAMVIQNPRYQVTQFGKPVTLSCSQTLNHNVMYWYQQKSSQAPKLLFHYYDKDFNNEADTPDNFQSRRPNTSFCFLDIRSPGLGDTAMYLCATSRQRNREFIQETQYFGPGTRLLVL.

J is TRBJ1-2 and V is TRBV5-1, with D perhaps matching TRBD1 (6 bases). CDR3 length equals 15 residues. V was trimmed by 4 bases and J by 4 bases, leaving 17 bases between them. The germline V gene encodes CDR1 SGHRS and CDR2 YFSETQ. The CDR3 region has the DNA TGCGCCAGCAGCGCCCGTTCCGGGACAACCTATGGCTACACCTTC. This translates into CASSARSGTTYGYTF.

This clone has just one count. The chain combines TRBV2 with TRBJ1-6; 9 nucleotides line up with TRBD1. J lost 10 bases, V lost 4 bases, and 5 bases had no gene match. The CDR3 contains 14 residues. Germline V lookup: CDR1 SNHLY, CDR2 FYNNEI. The CDR3, as DNA: TGTGCCAGCAGTGTGGGACAGGGCGGATCACCCCTCCACTTT. This sequence encodes CASSVGQGGSPLHF.

The V gene is TRBV24-1, the J gene TRBJ2-1; 9 bases match TRBD1. Germline V gene data show CDR1 as KGHDR and CDR2 as SFDVKD. The J segment lost 8 bases and the V segment lost 3 bases, leaving 7 bases of the junction unmatched. This CDR3 contains 15 residues. The CDR3 region is CATSDPGQGLYEQFF. The CDR3 region has the DNA TGTGCCACCAGTGATCCGGGACAGGGTCTCTATGAGCAGTTCTTC.

The rearrangement joins TRBV19 to TRBJ1-3; possibly TRBD1 for D (5 bases). There are 14 residues in the CDR3. V was cut by 9 bases and J by 0 bases, with 12 bases left in between. Germline V gene data show CDR1 as LNHDA and CDR2 as SQIVND (reference sequence). CDR3 nucleotides: TGTGCCAGAGACCGGGGGGGCTCTGGAAACACCATATATTTT. Protein sequence: CARDRGGSGNTIYF.

The genes are TRBV11-2 and TRBJ1-3; D unresolved. The germline gives CDR1 SGHAT, CDR2 FQNNGV. The V and J ends lost 5 bases and 0 bases respectively, with 14 bases between them. The CDR3 is 16 residues long. CDR3 residues: CASSLRAAVSGNTIYF. The CDR3 DNA reads TGTGCCAGCAGCCTGAGGGCCGCTGTCTCTGGAAACACCATATATTTT.

V usage is TRBV19 and J usage is TRBJ1-6, with D maybe TRBD1 (5 bases). The CDR3 runs 15 residues. The V end lost 4 bases, the J end lost 8 bases, and 15 bases lay between the germline ends. Germline CDR1 is LNHDA and CDR2 is SQIVND (reference sequence). The CDR3, as DNA: TGTGCCAGTAGTACCCGGGACTTTCAACATTCACCCCTCCACTTT. This codes for CASSTRDFQHSPLHF.

This chain links TRBV19 with TRBJ1-5; TRBD1 matches 8 bases. Losses at the gene ends were 5 bases for V and 2 bases for J; bases not matched to a gene: 2. Germline values: CDR1 LNHDA, CDR2 SQIVND (reference sequence). The CDR3 sequence is 14 residues long. The CDR3 nucleotides read TGTGCCAGTAGTCAGACAGGGGGCAATCAGCCCCAGCATTTT. This sequence encodes CASSQTGGNQPQHF.

This chain links TRBV25-1 with TRBJ2-7; TRBD2 might be the D (6 bases). Germline V gene lookup returns CDR1 MGHDK and CDR2 SYGVNS. The CDR3 has 14 amino acids. Trimming pared 2 bases from V and 6 bases from J, leaving 14 bases between. The CDR3 sequence is CASSEATMGGEQYF. CDR3 DNA: TGTGCCAGCAGTGAAGCAACAATGGGGGGCGAGCAGTACTTC.

Only a few counts were recorded for this clone. The chain has TRBV5-1 and TRBJ1-1; TRBD1 might be the D (6 bases). This CDR3 is built from 15 residues. Trimming removed 6 bases from V and 2 bases from J, with 17 bases in between. Per germline, CDR1 SGHRS and CDR2 YFSETQ. This CDR3 reads CASTGGRATNTEAFF. CDR3 sequence (DNA): TGCGCCAGCACGGGGGGGCGTGCAACCAACACTGAAGCTTTCTTT.

The chain combines TRBV30 with TRBJ1-5, with TRBD1 as a possible D gene (5 bases). Deletions cut 2 bases from V and 4 bases from J, with 15 bases between. Germline V lookup: CDR1 GTSNPN, CDR2 SVGIG (reference sequence). The CDR3 is 15 amino acids. Here the CDR3 reads CAWSMEGLINQPQHF. CDR3 coding DNA: TGTGCCTGGAGTATGGAGGGACTCATAAATCAGCCCCAGCATTTT.

This chain connects TRBV29-1 to TRBJ1-1; TRBD1 is a possible D gene (6 bases). Germline CDR1 SQVTM, CDR2 ANQGSEA. V lost 5 bases and J lost 7, with 17 bases in between. The CDR3 length is 13 residues. CDR3 sequence reads: CSVLTGTQNEAFF. CDR3 in DNA: TGCAGCGTTCTGACCGGGACACAGAATGAAGCTTTCTTT.

This sequence joins TRBV24-1 and TRBJ2-3; D remains ambiguous. The V and J ends lost 4 bases and 5 bases respectively, with 15 bases between them. The CDR3 consists of 15 residues. In germline, CDR1 is KGHDR, CDR2 SFDVKD. The CDR3 coding sequence is TGTGCCACCAGTGACCCCGACACCTTAGGAGATACGCAGTATTTT. Translating gives CATSDPDTLGDTQYF.

The chain joins TRBV7-6 to TRBJ2-7, with D maybe TRBD2 (6 bases). This CDR3 spans 15 amino acids. Trimming pared 1 base from V and 2 bases from J, leaving 12 bases between. CDR1 is SGHVS, CDR2 FNYEAQ, per germline. CDR3 nucleotides: TGTGCCAGCAGCTTAGGGGGCGGGGAGACCTACGAGCAGTACTTC. This codes for CASSLGGGETYEQYF.

V and J are TRBV28 and TRBJ2-1; D unresolved. From germline, CDR1 is MDHEN and CDR2 SYDVKM. The CDR3 runs 13 residues. Trimming shortened V by 5 bases and J by 5 bases, and 10 bases separated the two germline ends. Written as DNA, the CDR3 is TGTGCCAGCAGTCTGGGCCCGGACAATGAGCAGTTCTTC. Encoded protein: CASSLGPDNEQFF.

The rearrangement joins TRBV7-2 to TRBJ2-1, with 7 bases fitting TRBD2. V was pared by 0 bases and J by 6 bases, with 2 bases of the junction left unmatched. Germline-derived CDR1 and CDR2 are SGHTA and FQGNSA. The CDR3 totals 14 residues. The CDR3, as DNA: TGTGCCAGCAGCTTAGCGGGAGGGATCAATGAGCAGTTCTTC. As protein: CASSLAGGINEQFF.

The gene calls are TRBV5-1 and TRBJ2-1; D is perhaps TRBD1 (5 bases). This CDR3 region has 15 residues. Germline V gene lookup returns CDR1 SGHRS and CDR2 YFSETQ. Trimming stripped 0 bases from V and 4 bases from J, with 11 bases between. The CDR3 loop is CASSLEQVTYNEQFF. CDR3 nucleotide sequence: TGCGCCAGCAGCTTGGAACAGGTGACTTACAATGAGCAGTTCTTC.

Here the CDR3 DNA reads TGTGCCAGCAGCTTAGAGGGGCGACTAGCGGGAGGCCTGGATGAGCAGTTCTTC. Residues: CASSLEGRLAGGLDEQFF. J is TRBJ2-1 and V is TRBV11-3; 13 bases map to TRBD2. The CDR3 contains 18 residues. CDR1 and CDR2 (germline): SGHNT, YENEEA. The V and J ends lost 0 bases and 8 bases, in that order; junction bases with no gene match: 10.

The chain uses TRBV19 and TRBJ1-1; 10 nucleotides align to TRBD1. The germline V gene encodes CDR1 LNHDA and CDR2 SQIVND (reference sequence). The CDR3 sequence is 15 residues long. Unmatched junction bases numbered 6, after V lost 4 bases and J lost 4 bases. Here the CDR3 reads CASSRQGAVGTEAFF. CDR3 sequence (DNA): TGTGCCAGTAGTAGACAGGGGGCGGTCGGCACTGAAGCTTTCTTT.